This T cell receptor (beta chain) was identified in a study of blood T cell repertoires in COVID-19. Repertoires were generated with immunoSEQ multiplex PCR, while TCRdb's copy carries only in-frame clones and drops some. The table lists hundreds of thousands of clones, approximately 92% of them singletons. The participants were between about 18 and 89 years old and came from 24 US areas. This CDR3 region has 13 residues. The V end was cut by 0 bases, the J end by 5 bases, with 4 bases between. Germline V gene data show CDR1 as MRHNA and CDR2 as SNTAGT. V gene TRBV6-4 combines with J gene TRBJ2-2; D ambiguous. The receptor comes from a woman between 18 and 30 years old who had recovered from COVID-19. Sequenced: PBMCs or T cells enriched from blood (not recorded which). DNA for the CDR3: TGTGCCAGCAGTGACTCTCAGACCGGGGAGCTGTTTTTT. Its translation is CASSDSQTGELFF.